One and the same sample provided the 9 T cell receptor beta chains below, sequenced in a study of naive and memory T cell subsets. Both TRBC1 and TRBC2 were covered by a beta constant-region primer of two equimolar oligonucleotides. Ligated cDNA was amplified by four rounds of PCR with nested alpha and beta constant-region primers and SP2. TCRdb fed the UMI-ligation and nested PCR reads into MiXCR, producing one record per CDR3 protein. The table records 98,000 or so distinct CDR3 sequences, around 13% of them present only once. Findings of the study overall: Especially in CD8 cells, naive repertoires contained a few larger clonotypes, possibly CD45RA-re-expressing memory cells.

Their specific antigens are unknown. Sequencing used naive CD8+ T cells from blood. All receptors derive from a human donor in good health.

The CDR3 region has the DNA TGTGCCAGCAGTCCCCCTCCCACAGATACGCAGTATTTT. Protein sequence: CASSPPPTDTQYF. The V gene is TRBV28, the J gene TRBJ2-3; D call uncertain. Germline CDR1 reads MDHEN; CDR2 reads SYDVKM. Trimming removed 5 bases at V and 2 bases at J, with 8 bases between. The CDR3 runs to 13 residues.

This clonotype appeared a few times. V gene TRBV7-6 combines with J gene TRBJ2-7, with D hard to call. CDR3 length: 14 residues. Germline V gives CDR1 SGHVS, CDR2 FNYEAQ. Trimming shortened V by 2 bases and J by 2 bases, and 10 bases separated the two germline ends. CDR3 sequence reads: CASSLSQGAYEQYF. The CDR3 DNA is TGTGCCAGCAGCTTATCGCAAGGAGCCTACGAGCAGTACTTC. Looking up the rest from reference TRBV7-6 and TRBJ2-7 gives the full variable domain: GAGVSQSPRYKVTKRGQDVALRCDPISGHVSLYWYRQALGQGPEFLTYFNYEAQQDKSGLPNDRFSAERPEGSISTLTIQRTEQRDSAMYRCASSLSQGAYEQYFGPGTRLTVT.

This clonotype was seen repeatedly, ten times or more. The chain has TRBV24-1 and TRBJ1-5; D is uncertain. Germline-derived CDR1 and CDR2 are KGHDR and SFDVKD. Trimming pared 5 bases from V and 5 bases from J, leaving 9 bases between. The CDR3 totals 13 residues. The DNA for the CDR3 is TGTGCCACCAGTGCAGGACTCGATCAGCCCCAGCATTTT. Its protein product is CATSAGLDQPQHF.

This clonotype was counted only a few times. The V call is TRBV6-5, the J call TRBJ2-1; possibly TRBD1 for D (6 bases). V lost 6 bases to trimming and J lost 6 bases, with 18 bases between them. The V gene's germline CDR1 is MNHEY and CDR2 SVGAGI. CDR3 length equals 15 residues. The CDR3 sequence: CASRKGELVLNEQFF. CDR3 DNA: TGTGCCAGCAGGAAGGGGGAATTGGTACTCAATGAGCAGTTCTTC.

There are a few counts of this clonotype. The chain has TRBV29-1 and TRBJ2-3; D gene uncertain. This CDR3 has 10 amino acids. Germline CDR1 and CDR2: SQVTM and ANQGSEA. The DNA of the CDR3 is TGCAGTACGGCCACAGATACGCAGTATTTT. Translation gives CSTATDTQYF.

This clonotype was detected ten times or more. V is TRBV20-1 and J is TRBJ2-5; TRBD1 aligns across 10 bases. Losses at the gene ends were 1 base for V and 1 base for J; bases not matched to a gene: 3. Germline values: CDR1 DFQATT, CDR2 SNEGSKA (reference sequence). This CDR3 region has 15 residues. In DNA, the CDR3 is TGCAGTGCTAGAGTTCGACAGGGGGCCCAAGAGACCCAGTACTTC. Protein product: CSARVRQGAQETQYF.

This clonotype was counted many times. This sequence joins TRBV27 and TRBJ2-7, with D hard to call. From germline, CDR1 is MNHEY and CDR2 SMNVEV (reference sequence). V lost 5 bases to trimming and J lost 4 bases, with 15 bases between them. There are 14 residues in the CDR3. The CDR3 spells CASSPAGPRYEQYF. In DNA form, the CDR3 reads TGTGCCAGCAGTCCAGCCGGGCCGAGGTACGAGCAGTACTTC.

V usage is TRBV28 and J usage is TRBJ2-7, with D possibly TRBD2 on 6 matching bases. Germline assignment: CDR1 MDHEN and CDR2 SYDVKM. V gave up 3 bases and J gave up 3 bases, with 12 bases separating them. The CDR3 is 14 amino acids. The CDR3 sequence is CASSLPGTLYEQYF. The CDR3 nucleotides read TGTGCCAGCAGTTTGCCCGGGACTCTCTACGAGCAGTACTTC.

The chain carries TRBV7-3 and TRBJ1-1; D unclear. V gave up 3 bases and J gave up 6 bases, with 11 bases separating them. The germline gives CDR1 SGHTA, CDR2 FQGTGA. The CDR3 sequence is 13 residues long. The CDR3 DNA reads as TGTGCCAGCAGCTTGATCGGGCAGGCTGAAGCTTTCTTT. Protein: CASSLIGQAEAFF.